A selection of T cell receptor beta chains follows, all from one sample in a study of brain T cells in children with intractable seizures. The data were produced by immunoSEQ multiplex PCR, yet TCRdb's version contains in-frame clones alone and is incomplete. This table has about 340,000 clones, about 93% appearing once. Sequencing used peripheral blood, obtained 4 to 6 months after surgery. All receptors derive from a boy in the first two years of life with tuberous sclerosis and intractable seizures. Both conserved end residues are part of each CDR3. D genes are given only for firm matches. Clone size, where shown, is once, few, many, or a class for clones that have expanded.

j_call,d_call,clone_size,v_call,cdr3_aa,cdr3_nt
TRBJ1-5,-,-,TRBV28,CASYHLKGLNQPQHF,TGTGCCAGCTATCACCTTAAGGGCCTCAACCAGCCCCAGCATTTT
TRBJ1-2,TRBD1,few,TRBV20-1,CSATYRGGYTF,TGCAGTGCTACCTACAGGGGTGGCTACACCTTC
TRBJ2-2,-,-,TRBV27,CASSLSGGELFF,TGTGCCAGCAGTTTATCCGGCGGGGAGCTGTTTTTT
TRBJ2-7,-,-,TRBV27,CASSLAGYEQYF,TGTGCCAGCAGTTTAGCGGGATACGAGCAGTACTTC
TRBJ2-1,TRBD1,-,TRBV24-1,CATSEPGQGFTEQFF,TGTGCCACCAGTGAACCGGGACAGGGATTCACTGAGCAGTTCTTC
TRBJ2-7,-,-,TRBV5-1,CASSYRGMSYEQYF,TGCGCCAGCAGCTACCGGGGGATGTCCTACGAGCAGTACTTC
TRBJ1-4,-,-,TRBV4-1,CASSLLLPTNEKLFF,TGCGCCAGCAGCCTCCTCCTTCCAACTAATGAAAAACTGTTTTTT
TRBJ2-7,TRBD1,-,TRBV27,CASSLSGTGYYEQYF,TGTGCCAGCAGTTTATCGGGGACAGGGTACTACGAGCAGTACTTC
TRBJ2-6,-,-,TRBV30,CAWSVTGLGANVLTF,TGTGCCTGGAGTGTTACGGGGCTTGGGGCCAACGTCCTGACTTTC
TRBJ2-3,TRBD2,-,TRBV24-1,CATSGLRTSGRVADTQYF,TGTGCCACCAGTGGTTTAAGGACTAGCGGGAGGGTTGCAGATACGCAGTATTTT
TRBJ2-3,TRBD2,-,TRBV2,CASLLSGVSTDTQYF,TGTGCCAGCCTCTTGAGCGGGGTAAGCACAGATACGCAGTATTTT
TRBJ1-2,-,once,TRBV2,CASSNPPREGLAYGYTF,TGTGCCAGCAGTAACCCGCCGAGAGAGGGGCTAGCATATGGCTACACCTTC
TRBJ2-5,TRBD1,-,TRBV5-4,CASSLGVTGGETQYF,TGTGCCAGCAGCTTGGGGGTTACAGGGGGTGAGACCCAGTACTTC
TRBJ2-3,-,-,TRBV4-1,CASSQVKLADGTDTQYF,TGCGCCAGCAGCCAAGTCAAGCTAGCCGATGGCACAGATACGCAGTATTTT
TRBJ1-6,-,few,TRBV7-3,CASSLMRGSPLHF,TGTGCCAGCAGCTTAATGAGGGGATCACCCCTCCACTTT
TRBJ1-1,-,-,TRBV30,CAWSDGSYTEAFF,TGTGCCTGGAGTGACGGGTCCTACACTGAAGCTTTCTTT
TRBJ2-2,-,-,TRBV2,CASSPRGTVAGELFF,TGTGCCAGCAGTCCAAGGGGGACCGTAGCCGGGGAGCTGTTTTTT
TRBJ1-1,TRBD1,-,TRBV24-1,CATSDGQGIGTEAFF,TGTGCCACCAGTGACGGACAGGGAATTGGCACTGAAGCTTTCTTT
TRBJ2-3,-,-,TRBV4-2,CASSRGTDTQYF,TGTGCCAGCAGCCGGGGGACAGATACGCAGTATTTT
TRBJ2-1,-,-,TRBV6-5,CASGKSSYNEQFF,TGTGCCAGCGGGAAGAGCTCCTACAATGAGCAGTTCTTC
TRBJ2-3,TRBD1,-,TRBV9,CASSPQGSNTDTQYF,TGTGCCAGCAGCCCACAGGGGTCTAACACAGATACGCAGTATTTT
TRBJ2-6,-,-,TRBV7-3,CASSPREALTFQPGANVLTF,TGTGCCAGCAGCCCGCGGGAAGCTTTAACTTTTCAACCTGGGGCCAACGTCCTGACTTTC
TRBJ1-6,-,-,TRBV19,CASSIERRTNSPLHF,TGTGCCAGTAGTATAGAACGACGGACAAATTCACCCCTCCACTTT
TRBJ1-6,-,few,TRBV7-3,CASSPKGGGSPLHF,TGTGCCAGCAGCCCGAAGGGGGGAGGTTCACCCCTCCACTTT
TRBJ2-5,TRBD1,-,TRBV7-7,CASSPGTGGSETQYF,TGTGCTAGCAGCCCCGGGACAGGGGGGAGTGAGACCCAGTACTTC
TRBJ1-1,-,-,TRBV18,CASSRGDLNTEAFF,TGTGCCAGCTCTCGAGGGGACTTGAACACTGAAGCTTTCTTT
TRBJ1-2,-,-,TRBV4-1,CASSPEPTSNYGYTF,TGCGCCAGCAGCCCCGAACCTACAAGTAACTATGGCTACACCTTC
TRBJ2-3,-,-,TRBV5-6,CASSLEFQTSTDTQYF,TGTGCCAGCAGCTTGGAATTTCAGACTAGCACAGATACGCAGTATTTT
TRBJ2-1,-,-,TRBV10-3,CAISERSYNEQFF,TGTGCCATCAGTGAGCGGTCCTACAATGAGCAGTTCTTC
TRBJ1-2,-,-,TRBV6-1,CASSERPREFNYGYTF,TGTGCCAGCAGTGAAAGACCCAGGGAGTTCAACTATGGCTACACCTTC
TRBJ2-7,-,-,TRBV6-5,CASSYGGASYEQYF,TGTGCCAGCAGTTACGGGGGCGCCTCCTACGAGCAGTACTTC
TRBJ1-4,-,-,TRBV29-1,CSVRDRDNRYATNEKLFF,TGCAGCGTCCGAGACCGGGACAACCGATATGCAACTAATGAAAAACTGTTTTTT
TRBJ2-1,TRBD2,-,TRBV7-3,CASSLRGTSGRFSSYNEQFF,TGTGCCAGCAGCTTACGGGGGACTAGCGGGAGGTTCAGCTCCTACAATGAGCAGTTCTTC
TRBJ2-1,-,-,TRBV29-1,CSVDEGYNEQFF,TGCAGCGTTGACGAGGGGTACAATGAGCAGTTCTTC
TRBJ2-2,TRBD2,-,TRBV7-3,CASSQRSGGNTGELFF,TGTGCCAGCAGCCAGAGAAGCGGGGGGAACACCGGGGAGCTGTTTTTT
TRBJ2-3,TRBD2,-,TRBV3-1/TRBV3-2,CASSQTSGGATGTQYF,TGTGCCAGCAGCCAAACTAGCGGGGGGGCCACGGGTACGCAGTATTTT
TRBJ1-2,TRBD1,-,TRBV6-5,CASRDGTVARGYTF,TGTGCCAGCAGGGACGGGACAGTGGCTAGGGGCTACACCTTC
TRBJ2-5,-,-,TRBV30,CAWSVGETQYF,TGTGCCTGGAGTGTTGGCGAGACCCAGTACTTC
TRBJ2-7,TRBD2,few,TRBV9,CASSVGAGSSYEQYF,TGTGCCAGCAGCGTAGGAGCGGGGAGCTCCTACGAGCAGTACTTC
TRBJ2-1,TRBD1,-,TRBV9,CASSQRGRNNEQFF,TGTGCCAGCAGCCAGAGGGGGCGGAACAATGAGCAGTTCTTC
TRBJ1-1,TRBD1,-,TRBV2,CATGQAENTEAFF,TGTGCCACCGGACAGGCTGAGAACACTGAAGCTTTCTTT